This TCR beta chain derives from a study of control samples from healthy donors and cancer patients. The V end lost 3 bases, the J end lost 4 bases, and 10 bases lay between the germline ends. From germline, CDR1 is MNHNS and CDR2 SASEGT. The CDR3 length is 13 residues. Sequencing was performed with immunoSEQ multiplex PCR; in TCRdb, only in-frame clones are kept and a portion is missing. This sample has around 30,000 clones, with 80% to 95% found just once. The gene calls are TRBV6-1 and TRBJ2-7; the D gene is possibly TRBD1 (6 bases). Sequenced sample: PBMCs. This clonotype was sampled from a man aged 40-49 years with colorectal cancer. The CDR3 DNA sequence: TGTGCCAGCAGTGACCAGGGGTGGTACGAGCAGTACTTC. The encoded protein is CASSDQGWYEQYF.